A selection of T cell receptor beta chains follows, all from one sample in a study of blood T cell repertoires in COVID-19. Assay used: immunoSEQ multiplex PCR; TCRdb lists only in-frame clones, some missing. In the table there are under 200,000 clones, 86% of which are singletons. The sample consisted of PBMCs or T cells enriched from blood (not recorded which). The receptor set was obtained from a man aged 40-55 years with acute COVID-19. Both conserved end residues are part of each CDR3. Fields, in order: D gene, V gene, J gene, clone size, CDR3 protein, CDR3 DNA. The D gene is left open where the match is weak. Not all rows give a size; the values are once, few, many and, for expanded clones, a class.

d_gene: TRBD1
v_gene: TRBV6-5
j_gene: TRBJ2-7
abundance: -
CDR3aa: CASSPGTGYEQYF
CDR3nt: TGTGCCAGCAGCCCCGGGACAGGGTACGAGCAGTACTTC

d_gene: -
v_gene: TRBV5-4
j_gene: TRBJ1-5
abundance: few
CDR3aa: CASSLSGAETNQPQHF
CDR3nt: TGTGCCAGCAGCTTGTCTGGGGCGGAGACCAATCAGCCCCAGCATTTT

d_gene: TRBD2
v_gene: TRBV7-8
j_gene: TRBJ2-1
abundance: -
CDR3aa: CASITSATSQFGNEQFF
CDR3nt: TGTGCCAGCATCACTTCTGCGACTAGCCAATTCGGCAATGAGCAGTTCTTC

d_gene: -
v_gene: TRBV11-2
j_gene: TRBJ2-3
abundance: -
CDR3aa: CASSLVSGDTDTQYF
CDR3nt: TGTGCCAGCAGCTTAGTAAGCGGTGACACAGATACGCAGTATTTT

d_gene: -
v_gene: TRBV24-1
j_gene: TRBJ1-2
abundance: -
CDR3aa: CATSDLDLYGYTF
CDR3nt: TGTGCCACCAGTGATCTAGACCTCTATGGCTACACCTTC

d_gene: -
v_gene: TRBV28
j_gene: TRBJ1-1
abundance: -
CDR3aa: CASTKAGTAGTEAFF
CDR3nt: TGTGCCAGCACCAAGGCGGGTACAGCGGGCACTGAAGCTTTCTTT

d_gene: -
v_gene: TRBV2
j_gene: TRBJ1-1
abundance: -
CDR3aa: CASSVQGISTEAFF
CDR3nt: TGTGCCAGCAGTGTCCAGGGAATCTCCACTGAAGCTTTCTTT

d_gene: -
v_gene: TRBV11-2
j_gene: TRBJ1-3
abundance: -
CDR3aa: CASSVQGFGNTIYF
CDR3nt: TGTGCCAGCAGCGTACAGGGCTTCGGAAACACCATATATTTT

d_gene: -
v_gene: TRBV6-5
j_gene: TRBJ1-4
abundance: -
CDR3aa: CASRMGEANEKLFF
CDR3nt: TGTGCCAGCCGGATGGGGGAGGCTAATGAAAAACTGTTTTTT

d_gene: TRBD2
v_gene: TRBV27
j_gene: TRBJ2-7
abundance: -
CDR3aa: CASSLSAGGIEQYF
CDR3nt: TGTGCCAGCAGTTTATCAGCGGGAGGGATCGAGCAGTACTTC

d_gene: -
v_gene: TRBV10-3
j_gene: TRBJ2-7
abundance: -
CDR3aa: CAISDARGFTYEQYF
CDR3nt: TGTGCCATCAGCGACGCGCGGGGCTTCACCTACGAGCAGTACTTC

d_gene: -
v_gene: TRBV21-1
j_gene: TRBJ2-3
abundance: once
CDR3aa: CAGGDTQYF
CDR3nt: TGTGCCGGCGGAGATACGCAGTATTTT

d_gene: -
v_gene: TRBV28
j_gene: TRBJ1-1
abundance: -
CDR3aa: CATWGGNTEAFF
CDR3nt: TGTGCCACCTGGGGCGGGAACACTGAAGCTTTCTTT

d_gene: TRBD1
v_gene: TRBV4-1
j_gene: TRBJ2-7
abundance: -
CDR3aa: CASSQESGGLYEQYF
CDR3nt: TGCGCCAGCAGCCAAGAATCAGGGGGCCTCTACGAGCAGTACTTC

d_gene: -
v_gene: TRBV27
j_gene: TRBJ2-7
abundance: -
CDR3aa: CASSLRGLEQYF
CDR3nt: TGTGCCAGCAGTTTAAGAGGCCTCGAGCAGTACTTC

d_gene: -
v_gene: TRBV7-2
j_gene: TRBJ2-7
abundance: -
CDR3aa: CASSYRARAQYF
CDR3nt: TGTGCCAGCAGCTACCGCGCCAGGGCGCAGTACTTC

d_gene: TRBD2
v_gene: TRBV3-1/TRBV3-2
j_gene: TRBJ2-3
abundance: -
CDR3aa: CASSQTREAGDTQYF
CDR3nt: TGTGCCAGCAGCCAGACACGGGAGGCGGGAGATACGCAGTATTTT

d_gene: TRBD1
v_gene: TRBV9
j_gene: TRBJ2-1
abundance: -
CDR3aa: CASSVGTARHNEQFF
CDR3nt: TGTGCCAGCAGCGTTGGGACAGCCCGTCACAATGAGCAGTTCTTC

d_gene: -
v_gene: TRBV5-4
j_gene: TRBJ1-6
abundance: -
CDR3aa: CASSQGGVQSPLHF
CDR3nt: TGTGCCAGCAGCCAGGGCGGGGTACAGTCACCCCTCCACTTT

d_gene: -
v_gene: TRBV7-2
j_gene: TRBJ2-1
abundance: -
CDR3aa: CASSPHGTSIEQFF
CDR3nt: TGTGCCAGCAGCCCACATGGGACATCGATCGAGCAGTTCTTC

d_gene: -
v_gene: TRBV3-1/TRBV3-2
j_gene: TRBJ1-2
abundance: -
CDR3aa: CASSQLTGQGYTF
CDR3nt: TGTGCCAGCAGCCAATTGACAGGCCAAGGCTACACCTTC

d_gene: -
v_gene: TRBV29-1
j_gene: TRBJ2-2
abundance: -
CDR3aa: CSVEFREAGTGELFF
CDR3nt: TGCAGCGTTGAATTTAGGGAGGCAGGGACCGGGGAGCTGTTTTTT

d_gene: -
v_gene: TRBV21-1
j_gene: TRBJ2-3
abundance: -
CDR3aa: CASSKGEVGQASDTQYF
CDR3nt: TGTGCCAGCAGCAAAGGGGAGGTTGGGCAGGCAAGCGATACGCAGTATTTT

d_gene: -
v_gene: TRBV3-1/TRBV3-2
j_gene: TRBJ2-3
abundance: -
CDR3aa: CASSQDLDTQYF
CDR3nt: TGTGCCAGCAGCCAAGATCTTGATACGCAGTATTTT

d_gene: -
v_gene: TRBV5-1
j_gene: TRBJ1-1
abundance: few
CDR3aa: CASMITGTPTTEAFF
CDR3nt: TGCGCCAGCATGATTACCGGGACACCAACAACTGAAGCTTTCTTT

d_gene: TRBD1
v_gene: TRBV19
j_gene: TRBJ1-5
abundance: -
CDR3aa: CASNRGLNQPQHF
CDR3nt: TGTGCCAGCAACAGGGGCCTCAATCAGCCCCAGCATTTT

d_gene: TRBD1
v_gene: TRBV7-2
j_gene: TRBJ1-6
abundance: -
CDR3aa: CASSLVGTGGFMLSSPLHF
CDR3nt: TGTGCCAGCAGCCTGGTGGGGACAGGGGGCTTTATGTTGAGTTCACCCCTCCACTTT

d_gene: TRBD2
v_gene: TRBV20-1
j_gene: TRBJ2-7
abundance: -
CDR3aa: CSASPSGRSYEQYF
CDR3nt: TGCAGTGCTAGTCCCAGCGGGAGATCCTACGAGCAGTACTTC

d_gene: TRBD1
v_gene: TRBV4-1
j_gene: TRBJ2-7
abundance: -
CDR3aa: CASSQGQGFSYEQYF
CDR3nt: TGCGCCAGCAGCCAAGGACAGGGCTTCTCCTACGAGCAGTACTTC

d_gene: -
v_gene: TRBV5-1
j_gene: TRBJ1-1
abundance: -
CDR3aa: CASTIDRLTEAFF
CDR3nt: TGCGCCAGCACCATAGACAGGCTCACTGAAGCTTTCTTT

d_gene: -
v_gene: TRBV30
j_gene: TRBJ1-2
abundance: -
CDR3aa: CAFRTEGRSYGYTF
CDR3nt: TGTGCTTTTCGGACGGAGGGGCGATCCTATGGCTACACCTTC

d_gene: -
v_gene: TRBV29-1
j_gene: TRBJ1-4
abundance: once
CDR3aa: CSFRWRDSEKLFF
CDR3nt: TGCAGCTTTCGGTGGAGGGACTCGGAAAAACTGTTTTTT

d_gene: -
v_gene: TRBV9
j_gene: TRBJ2-7
abundance: -
CDR3aa: CASSVSTSLYYEQYF
CDR3nt: TGTGCCAGCAGCGTATCAACTAGCCTTTACTACGAGCAGTACTTC

d_gene: -
v_gene: TRBV7-3
j_gene: TRBJ1-1
abundance: -
CDR3aa: CASSLKIVGLMNTEAFF
CDR3nt: TGTGCCAGCAGCTTAAAAATTGTAGGACTCATGAACACTGAAGCTTTCTTT

d_gene: TRBD2
v_gene: TRBV27
j_gene: TRBJ2-7
abundance: -
CDR3aa: CASTPGTSGSYEQYF
CDR3nt: TGTGCCAGCACCCCGGGGACTAGCGGTTCCTACGAGCAGTACTTC

d_gene: -
v_gene: TRBV7-9
j_gene: TRBJ2-3
abundance: -
CDR3aa: CASSLDRGWDTQYF
CDR3nt: TGTGCCAGCAGCTTAGACCGAGGGTGGGATACGCAGTATTTT

d_gene: -
v_gene: TRBV5-4
j_gene: TRBJ1-1
abundance: -
CDR3aa: CASSFGGSEAFF
CDR3nt: TGTGCCAGCAGCTTTGGGGGGTCTGAAGCTTTCTTT

d_gene: TRBD2
v_gene: TRBV27
j_gene: TRBJ2-7
abundance: -
CDR3aa: CASSLGTSGRAARYEQYF
CDR3nt: TGTGCCAGCAGTTTGGGGACTAGCGGGAGAGCGGCGCGCTACGAGCAGTACTTC

d_gene: -
v_gene: TRBV6-6
j_gene: TRBJ2-5
abundance: -
CDR3aa: CASSPRQGSIRGGRQETQYF
CDR3nt: TGTGCCAGCAGTCCCCGACAGGGGAGTATTCGGGGAGGGCGCCAAGAGACCCAGTACTTC

d_gene: -
v_gene: TRBV7-3
j_gene: TRBJ2-3
abundance: -
CDR3aa: CASSLAGSGKDTQYF
CDR3nt: TGTGCCAGCAGCTTAGCCGGGAGCGGTAAAGATACGCAGTATTTT

d_gene: -
v_gene: TRBV12-3/TRBV12-4
j_gene: TRBJ1-6
abundance: -
CDR3aa: CASGEGNSPLHF
CDR3nt: TGTGCCAGCGGGGAGGGTAATTCACCCCTCCACTTT

d_gene: -
v_gene: TRBV2
j_gene: TRBJ2-5
abundance: -
CDR3aa: CAGRGQSIETQYF
CDR3nt: TGTGCCGGTCGAGGACAGTCAATAGAGACCCAGTACTTC

d_gene: TRBD2
v_gene: TRBV5-1
j_gene: TRBJ2-3
abundance: -
CDR3aa: CASSTGGGTDTQYF
CDR3nt: TGCGCCAGCAGCACTGGGGGGGGAACCGATACGCAGTATTTT

d_gene: TRBD1
v_gene: TRBV27
j_gene: TRBJ2-7
abundance: -
CDR3aa: CASSLTGRYEQYF
CDR3nt: TGTGCCAGCAGTCTGACAGGGCGTTACGAGCAGTACTTC

d_gene: -
v_gene: TRBV6-6
j_gene: TRBJ2-7
abundance: -
CDR3aa: CASLTRPPLEQYF
CDR3nt: TGTGCCAGTTTGACTAGGCCCCCCCTCGAGCAGTACTTC